This entry is about one T cell receptor beta chain. Antigen unknown. Libraries were prepared by immunoSEQ multiplex PCR; TCRdb keeps only in-frame clonotypes and omits some of them. In the table there are around 83,000 clones, nearly 90% of which are singletons. The entry originates in a study of T cell responses to AZD1222 COVID-19 vaccine. Regarding the study as a whole: Mostly white British, mostly female donors; authors suggested clonal diversity may be underestimated. Receipt of two AZD1222 doses was followed by a rise in Spike-specific TCR breadth and depth. Repertoire sampling occurred only after the peak T cell response.

Germline lookup yields CDR1 SNHLY and CDR2 FYNNEI. The length of the CDR3 is 13 residues. The V gene lost 6 bases and the J gene lost 1 base, with 9 bases spanning the gap. This clonotype originated in an adult in good health. The rearrangement uses TRBV2 and TRBJ1-1; D is unresolved. The sequenced sample was peripheral blood, obtained on day 0 of AZD1222 vaccination. CDR3 amino acids: CASRPVGNTEAFF. Written as DNA, the CDR3 is TGTGCCAGCAGACCAGTTGGGAACACTGAAGCTTTCTTT.